This is a list of T cell receptor beta chains from one sample in a study of T cells in Graves' hyperthyroidism and ophthalmopathy. TCRdb redid the calling of the multiplex PCR reads with MiXCR, one entry per CDR3 protein. The sample yields around 200,000 distinct CDR3 sequences, around 15% seen once. Sequencing was done on a sample of blood. All receptors come from a woman in her forties or fifties with Graves' hyperthyroidism. Both conserved end residues are part of each CDR3. The D gene is left open where the match is weak. Size is stated for part of the rows, as once, few or many counts, or as a class when the clone is expanded.

clone size: many
V gene: TRBV2
D gene: .
J gene: TRBJ2-3
CDR3 protein: CAPEGLSSEQYF
CDR3 DNA: TGTGCTCCCGAGGGCCTCTCGAGTGAGCAGTATTTT

clone size: .
V gene: TRBV4-1
D gene: .
J gene: TRBJ1-5
CDR3 protein: CASSQEEGQPGNQPQHF
CDR3 DNA: TGCGCCAGCAGCCAAGAAGAGGGCCAACCGGGAAATCAGCCCCAGCATTTT

clone size: many
V gene: TRBV9
D gene: .
J gene: TRBJ1-1
CDR3 protein: CASSVGGATEAFF
CDR3 DNA: TGTGCCAGCAGCGTAGGAGGGGCCACTGAAGCTTTCTTT

clone size: .
V gene: TRBV5-1
D gene: TRBD1
J gene: TRBJ2-4
CDR3 protein: CASSSLGQAPLVENIQYF
CDR3 DNA: TGCGCCAGCAGCTCCCTCGGACAGGCCCCACTGGTGGAAAACATTCAGTACTTC

clone size: many
V gene: TRBV7-9
D gene: TRBD2
J gene: TRBJ2-7
CDR3 protein: CASISQGSGGGGLLEQYF
CDR3 DNA: TGTGCCAGCATCAGCCAAGGATCGGGGGGTGGGGGTCTCCTGGAGCAGTACTTC

clone size: .
V gene: TRBV5-6
D gene: .
J gene: TRBJ1-1
CDR3 protein: CASSPWQGSGDLRTEAFF
CDR3 DNA: TGTGCCAGCAGCCCATGGCAAGGTAGTGGGGATTTGAGGACTGAAGCTTTCTTT

clone size: many
V gene: TRBV9
D gene: .
J gene: TRBJ2-7
CDR3 protein: CASSVDLGSYEQYF
CDR3 DNA: TGTGCCAGCAGCGTAGATTTGGGGTCCTACGAGCAGTACTTC

clone size: many
V gene: TRBV7-2
D gene: .
J gene: TRBJ1-2
CDR3 protein: CASSGWQGDGYTF
CDR3 DNA: TGTGCCAGCAGCGGGTGGCAGGGAGACGGCTACACCTTC

clone size: .
V gene: TRBV6-1
D gene: .
J gene: TRBJ1-6
CDR3 protein: CASSAARDGSPLHF
CDR3 DNA: TGTGCCAGCAGTGCCGCCAGGGACGGTTCACCCCTCCACTTT

clone size: many
V gene: TRBV3-1
D gene: TRBD2
J gene: TRBJ2-1
CDR3 protein: CASSHVFSGGGAIDEQFF
CDR3 DNA: TGTGCCAGCAGCCACGTCTTTAGTGGCGGGGGGGCCATCGATGAGCAGTTCTTC

clone size: many
V gene: TRBV11-1
D gene: .
J gene: TRBJ2-7
CDR3 protein: CASSRAPRDEQYF
CDR3 DNA: TGTGCCAGCAGCAGGGCCCCTCGGGACGAGCAGTACTTC

clone size: many
V gene: TRBV18
D gene: .
J gene: TRBJ2-7
CDR3 protein: CASSPGQTYEQYF
CDR3 DNA: TGTGCCAGCAGCCCCGGACAAACCTACGAGCAGTACTTC

clone size: many
V gene: TRBV19
D gene: .
J gene: TRBJ1-5
CDR3 protein: CASSIWRTEDQPQHF
CDR3 DNA: TGTGCCAGTAGTATTTGGAGGACAGAGGATCAGCCCCAGCATTTT

clone size: many
V gene: TRBV29-1
D gene: .
J gene: TRBJ2-1
CDR3 protein: CSVVRGTPQRNEQFF
CDR3 DNA: TGCAGCGTTGTCCGGGGGACACCTCAAAGGAATGAGCAGTTCTTC

clone size: .
V gene: TRBV4-3
D gene: .
J gene: TRBJ1-1
CDR3 protein: CASSHRVNTEAFF
CDR3 DNA: TGCGCCAGCAGCCACAGGGTTAACACTGAAGCTTTCTTT

clone size: many
V gene: TRBV6-1
D gene: .
J gene: TRBJ2-6
CDR3 protein: CASSEGSREMGANVLTF
CDR3 DNA: TGTGCCAGCAGTGAAGGGTCCCGGGAGATGGGGGCCAACGTCCTGACTTTC

clone size: many
V gene: TRBV28
D gene: .
J gene: TRBJ1-5
CDR3 protein: CASRGAFRNQPQHF
CDR3 DNA: TGTGCCAGCCGGGGAGCGTTTCGCAATCAGCCCCAGCATTTT

clone size: few
V gene: TRBV7-9
D gene: TRBD1
J gene: TRBJ2-6
CDR3 protein: CASSPPRAGRDSKYSGANVLTF
CDR3 DNA: TGTGCCAGCAGCCCCCCGCGGGCCGGTAGGGACAGCAAATACTCTGGGGCCAACGTCCTGACTTTC

clone size: many
V gene: TRBV5-5
D gene: .
J gene: TRBJ1-1
CDR3 protein: CASSHTARGYTEAFF
CDR3 DNA: TGTGCCAGCAGCCACACGGCGAGGGGCTACACTGAAGCTTTCTTT

clone size: many
V gene: TRBV2
D gene: TRBD1
J gene: TRBJ2-1
CDR3 protein: CASSDSAGGKNEQFF
CDR3 DNA: TGTGCCAGCAGTGATTCGGCAGGGGGTAAGAATGAGCAGTTCTTC

clone size: many
V gene: TRBV28
D gene: .
J gene: TRBJ1-1
CDR3 protein: CASSPHMNTEAFF
CDR3 DNA: TGTGCCAGCAGCCCTCACATGAACACTGAAGCTTTCTTT

clone size: few
V gene: TRBV15
D gene: TRBD2
J gene: TRBJ2-5
CDR3 protein: CATSRDLGGGETQYF
CDR3 DNA: TGTGCCACCAGCAGAGATCTCGGGGGGGGAGAGACCCAGTACTTC

clone size: .
V gene: TRBV6-1
D gene: .
J gene: TRBJ1-2
CDR3 protein: CASRPDGEGGYTF
CDR3 DNA: TGTGCCAGCAGGCCGGACGGCGAGGGGGGCTACACCTTC

clone size: many
V gene: TRBV6-2/TRBV6-3
D gene: TRBD2
J gene: TRBJ2-7
CDR3 protein: CASSSSGGYEQYF
CDR3 DNA: TGTGCCAGCAGCTCTAGCGGGGGTTACGAGCAGTACTTC

clone size: many
V gene: TRBV6-1
D gene: TRBD1
J gene: TRBJ1-2
CDR3 protein: CASRDLGQGAGGYTF
CDR3 DNA: TGTGCCAGCAGAGACTTAGGACAGGGGGCGGGTGGCTACACCTTC

clone size: .
V gene: TRBV12-3/TRBV12-4
D gene: TRBD1
J gene: TRBJ2-5
CDR3 protein: CASSTRRQGWMGQETQYF
CDR3 DNA: TGTGCCAGCAGTACCCGCCGACAGGGATGGATGGGACAAGAGACCCAGTACTTC

clone size: .
V gene: TRBV19
D gene: .
J gene: TRBJ2-3
CDR3 protein: CATWDGHGTDTQYF
CDR3 DNA: TGTGCCACCTGGGACGGCCACGGCACAGATACGCAGTATTTT

clone size: .
V gene: TRBV2
D gene: .
J gene: TRBJ1-5
CDR3 protein: CASRPIYSNQPQHF
CDR3 DNA: TGTGCCAGTCGACCGATTTATAGCAATCAGCCCCAGCATTTT

clone size: many
V gene: TRBV20-1
D gene: TRBD2
J gene: TRBJ2-1
CDR3 protein: CSAHPLAGAREQFF
CDR3 DNA: TGCAGTGCTCACCCACTAGCGGGGGCAAGGGAGCAGTTCTTC

clone size: .
V gene: TRBV28
D gene: TRBD1
J gene: TRBJ2-3
CDR3 protein: CASSLTRQGPNTDTQYF
CDR3 DNA: TGTGCCAGCAGTTTAACACGACAGGGCCCTAATACAGATACGCAGTATTTT

clone size: many
V gene: TRBV18
D gene: TRBD1
J gene: TRBJ1-1
CDR3 protein: CASSQTGVNTEAFF
CDR3 DNA: TGTGCCAGCTCGCAGACAGGGGTGAACACTGAAGCTTTCTTT

clone size: many
V gene: TRBV7-9
D gene: .
J gene: TRBJ1-2
CDR3 protein: CASSLGTSYGYTF
CDR3 DNA: TGTGCCAGCAGCTTAGGGACCTCCTATGGCTACACCTTC

clone size: many
V gene: TRBV19
D gene: TRBD1
J gene: TRBJ1-2
CDR3 protein: CASSIPEAGGNGYTF
CDR3 DNA: TGTGCCAGTAGTATCCCCGAGGCAGGGGGCAATGGCTACACCTTC

clone size: many
V gene: TRBV6-1
D gene: .
J gene: TRBJ1-1
CDR3 protein: CASSYEGGAGAFF
CDR3 DNA: TGTGCCAGCAGTTACGAGGGGGGGGCCGGAGCTTTCTTT

clone size: many
V gene: TRBV7-8
D gene: TRBD1
J gene: TRBJ1-1
CDR3 protein: CASSPRDRETAFF
CDR3 DNA: TGTGCCAGCAGCCCCCGGGACAGGGAAACAGCTTTCTTT

clone size: many
V gene: TRBV19
D gene: .
J gene: TRBJ1-5
CDR3 protein: CASSMSRANNQPQHF
CDR3 DNA: TGTGCCAGTAGTATGAGTAGGGCAAACAATCAGCCCCAGCATTTT

clone size: many
V gene: TRBV9
D gene: TRBD2
J gene: TRBJ2-5
CDR3 protein: CASSVGLASRETQYF
CDR3 DNA: TGTGCCAGCAGCGTAGGACTAGCATCCCGAGAGACCCAGTACTTC

clone size: few
V gene: TRBV20-1
D gene: TRBD1
J gene: TRBJ2-7
CDR3 protein: CSASPAGTGTYEQYF
CDR3 DNA: TGCAGTGCTAGCCCCGCCGGGACAGGGACTTACGAGCAGTACTTC

clone size: .
V gene: TRBV5-1
D gene: .
J gene: TRBJ1-1
CDR3 protein: CASSGPGVGNTEAFF
CDR3 DNA: TGCGCCAGCAGCGGACCCGGAGTAGGGAACACTGAAGCTTTCTTT

clone size: .
V gene: TRBV6-2/TRBV6-3
D gene: TRBD1
J gene: TRBJ1-1
CDR3 protein: CASSSDRGWGGTETFF
CDR3 DNA: TGTGCCAGCAGCTCGGACAGGGGTTGGGGGGGCACTGAAACCTTCTTT

clone size: .
V gene: TRBV7-9
D gene: TRBD2
J gene: TRBJ2-1
CDR3 protein: CASSTDRAGLALPLWEQFF
CDR3 DNA: TGTGCCAGCAGCACAGACAGGGCGGGACTAGCACTCCCTCTTTGGGAGCAGTTCTTC

clone size: many
V gene: TRBV27
D gene: .
J gene: TRBJ2-7
CDR3 protein: CASSFLSAGAASYEQYF
CDR3 DNA: TGTGCCAGCAGTTTTTTATCGGCGGGGGCAGCGTCCTACGAGCAGTACTTC